This entry describes one T cell receptor beta chain. Its antigen is unidentified. The germline CDR1 and CDR2 sequences are SGHTA and FQGNSA. V lost 4 bases to trimming and J lost 1 base, with 13 bases between them. The CDR3 consists of 15 residues. Pooling was applied to second doses at about 4 or about 12 weeks. The assay was immunoSEQ multiplex PCR, and TCRdb's table has in-frame clones only and misses some. The sample shows around 120,000 clones, just under 95% of them seen only once. The source of the sample is a study of T cell responses to AZD1222 COVID-19 vaccine. Broader study findings: Repertoires were collected only later (after the peak T cell response had occurred). Mostly white British, mostly female donors; authors suggested clonal diversity may be underestimated. The breadth and depth of Spike-specific TCRs increased once two AZD1222 doses had been given.

The TCR originated in an adult who received the AZD1222 COVID-19 vaccine. The sequenced sample was peripheral blood, obtained 28 days after the second AZD1222 dose. The chain joins TRBV7-2 to TRBJ1-1; possibly TRBD1 for D (5 bases). The DNA for the CDR3 is TGTGCCAGCAGCTCCCTTGGGGGAGGGAACACTGAAGCTTTCTTT. Protein: CASSSLGGGNTEAFF.